This T cell receptor beta chain was documented in a study of cytomegalovirus exposure and HLA in healthy donors. Study-level points and caveats: An analysis that came later showed most CMV-associated TCR beta chains appearing HLA-restricted. Common viral pathogens seemed to be connected with several of the most significant clusters, according to a later analysis. Available immune exposure information covered CMV serostatus only. In vitro work confirmed that a few CMV-associated chains recognize CMV antigens.

The germline gives CDR1 GTSNPN, CDR2 SVGIG (reference sequence). With V trimmed by 0 bases and J by 6 bases, 5 bases remained unmatched. This CDR3 contains 14 residues. Remarks on this clone: Its matching antigen is unknown.

Amplification used 60 Vbeta primers and 13 Jbeta primers. The data were produced by immunoSEQ multiplex PCR, yet TCRdb's version contains in-frame clones alone and is incomplete. The sample has about 160,000 clones, around 79% seen once. The chain combines TRBV30 with TRBJ1-2; 9 nucleotides match TRBD1. The sequenced material came from PBMCs. This TCR came from a female donor in good health and CMV-seronegative. The CDR3 here is CAWSVPGQGHGYTF. The CDR3 DNA sequence: TGTGCCTGGAGTGTACCGGGACAGGGTCATGGCTACACCTTC.